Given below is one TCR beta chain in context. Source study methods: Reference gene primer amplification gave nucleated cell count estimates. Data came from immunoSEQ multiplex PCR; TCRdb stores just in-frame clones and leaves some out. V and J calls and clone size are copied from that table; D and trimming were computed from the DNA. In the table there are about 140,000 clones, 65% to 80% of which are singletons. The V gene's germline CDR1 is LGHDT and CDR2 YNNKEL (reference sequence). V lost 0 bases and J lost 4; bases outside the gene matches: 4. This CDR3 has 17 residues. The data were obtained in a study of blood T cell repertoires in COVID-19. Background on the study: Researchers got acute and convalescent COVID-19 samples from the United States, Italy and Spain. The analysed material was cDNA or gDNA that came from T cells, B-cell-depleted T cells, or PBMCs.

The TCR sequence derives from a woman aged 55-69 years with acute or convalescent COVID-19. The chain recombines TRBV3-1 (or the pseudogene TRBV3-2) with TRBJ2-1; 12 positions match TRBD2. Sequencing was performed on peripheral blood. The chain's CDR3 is CASSQDVGLAGYNEQFF. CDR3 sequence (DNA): TGTGCCAGCAGCCAAGATGTAGGACTAGCGGGATACAATGAGCAGTTCTTC.